This record concerns one T cell receptor (beta chain) sequence. Clones were read by immunoSEQ multiplex PCR, and TCRdb kept only the in-frame ones, dropping some. The sample contains about 30,000 clones, around 92% of which appear only once. The data originate from a study of T cell changes during pregnancy in multiple sclerosis. Germline-derived CDR1 and CDR2 are MNHEY and SMNVEV (reference sequence). The CDR3 sequence is 15 residues long. V was pared by 3 bases and J by 8 bases, with 7 bases of the junction left unmatched. This clonotype was obtained from a female donor in good health, enrolled as a control in a pregnancy study. This rearrangement joins TRBV27 to TRBJ2-1; TRBD2 agrees at 10 bases. The sequenced sample was peripheral blood, obtained in the first trimester of pregnancy. The CDR3 sequence: CASSFGPSGRDEQFF. The CDR3 DNA reads as TGTGCCAGCAGTTTTGGTCCTAGCGGGAGAGATGAGCAGTTCTTC.